These T cell receptor beta chains were read from a single sample in a study of vaccination and CD4 T cells after COVID-19. The antigens for these receptors are not known. Using its own MiXCR run on the PCR reads, TCRdb lists one record per CDR3 protein. The sample lists 9,500 to 13,000 distinct CDR3 sequences, 25% to 30% occurring once. Sequencing input: CD4+ T cells from blood, cultured in vitro. The receptors come from a human donor in good health. Both conserved end residues are part of each CDR3. Fields, in order: D gene, J gene, V gene, clone size, CDR3 protein, CDR3 DNA. A D gene is named only where the DNA matches it firmly. Not every row has a clone size; where given, it reads once, few, many or a size class.

NA | TRBJ1-5 | TRBV28 | NA | CASSFSGGRWDQPQHF | TGTGCCAGCAGTTTCAGTGGGGGGCGTTGGGATCAGCCCCAGCATTTT
NA | TRBJ1-6 | TRBV4-1 | NA | CASSLRLVENSPLHF | TGCGCCAGCAGCCTCCGGCTGGTAGAGAATTCACCCCTCCACTTT
TRBD2 | TRBJ2-2 | TRBV27 | few | CASRPGLAINTGELFF | TGTGCCAGCAGGCCGGGACTAGCGATTAACACCGGGGAGCTGTTTTTT
NA | TRBJ1-2 | TRBV20-1 | NA | CSARTDYGYTF | TGCAGTGCTAGGACAGACTATGGCTACACCTTC
TRBD1 | TRBJ1-5 | TRBV4-3 | NA | CASSRETGGHQPQHF | TGCGCCAGCAGCCGCGAGACAGGGGGGCATCAGCCCCAGCATTTT
TRBD2 | TRBJ2-7 | TRBV28 | few | CASSPRTSGRREQYF | TGTGCCAGCAGTCCCCGAACTAGCGGGAGACGCGAGCAGTACTTC
TRBD2 | TRBJ2-7 | TRBV6-1 | few | CASRTSGRGTRDEQYF | TGTGCCAGCAGGACTAGCGGGAGGGGGACTAGGGACGAGCAGTACTTC
NA | TRBJ2-6 | TRBV6-1 | NA | CASNPRGAQGANVLTF | TGTGCCAGCAATCCGAGGGGGGCGCAGGGGGCCAACGTCCTGACTTTC
TRBD1 | TRBJ2-3 | TRBV5-4 | NA | CASSPTGEGQDTQYF | TGTGCCAGCAGTCCCACAGGGGAAGGGCAAGATACGCAGTATTTT
NA | TRBJ2-3 | TRBV4-2 | few | CASSQRDISTDTQYF | TGTGCCAGCAGCCAAAGGGACATCAGCACAGATACGCAGTATTTT
NA | TRBJ2-1 | TRBV3-1 | NA | CASSQADSGFYNEQFF | TGTGCCAGCAGCCAAGCGGACTCCGGTTTCTACAATGAGCAGTTCTTC
NA | TRBJ2-2 | TRBV11-3 | NA | CASSPGLQGNTGELFF | TGTGCCAGCAGCCCGGGACTCCAAGGGAACACCGGGGAGCTGTTTTTT
NA | TRBJ1-1 | TRBV20-1 | few | CSANDYRVSEAFF | TGCAGTGCTAACGATTACAGGGTTAGTGAAGCTTTCTTT
NA | TRBJ2-5 | TRBV7-6 | few | CASSLGQETQYF | TGTGCCAGCAGCCTGGGACAAGAGACCCAGTACTTC
TRBD1 | TRBJ2-1 | TRBV6-1 | NA | CASRKTGLNNEQFF | TGTGCCAGCAGAAAGACAGGGCTTAACAATGAGCAGTTCTTC
NA | TRBJ2-7 | TRBV7-3 | NA | CASSQQAASSYEQYF | TGTGCCAGCAGCCAACAAGCGGCCAGCTCCTACGAGCAGTACTTC
NA | TRBJ1-2 | TRBV2 | NA | CASTPGVAYGYTF | TGTGCCAGCACGCCAGGGGTGGCCTATGGCTACACCTTC
TRBD2 | TRBJ2-7 | TRBV7-9 | NA | CASSLGGGSSYEQYF | TGTGCCAGCAGCTTAGGCGGCGGGAGTTCCTACGAGCAGTACTTC
TRBD2 | TRBJ2-1 | TRBV6-2/TRBV6-3 | NA | CASTLGLATYNEQSF | TGTGCCAGCACTTTAGGACTAGCGACATACAATGAGCAGTCCTTC
NA | TRBJ2-1 | TRBV7-2 | NA | CASSLKGPGTGPGNEQFF | TGTGCCAGCAGCTTAAAGGGACCCGGTACAGGCCCTGGCAATGAGCAGTTCTTC
NA | TRBJ1-6 | TRBV6-2/TRBV6-3 | NA | CASSYPKTVWNNSPLHF | TGTGCCAGCAGTTACCCCAAGACGGTCTGGAATAATTCACCCCTCCACTTT
TRBD1 | TRBJ2-5 | TRBV2 | NA | CASSDGDRGQETQYF | TGTGCCAGCAGTGACGGGGACAGGGGGCAGGAGACCCAGTACTTC
NA | TRBJ1-5 | TRBV28 | few | CASLETGGGQPQHF | TGTGCCAGTTTGGAGACCGGGGGGGGTCAGCCCCAGCATTTT
NA | TRBJ1-4 | TRBV30 | once | CAWSVPGQVIF | TGTGCCTGGAGTGTACCGGGACAAGTAATCTTT
NA | TRBJ1-1 | TRBV28 | medium-sized | CASRAGGSYTEAFF | TGTGCCAGCAGGGCCGGAGGATCCTACACTGAAGCTTTCTTT
NA | TRBJ1-5 | TRBV6-1 | medium-sized | CASSPGGGMAQHF | TGTGCCAGCAGTCCTGGTGGGGGTATGGCCCAGCATTTT
NA | TRBJ2-7 | TRBV12-3/TRBV12-4 | once | CASSTGLLGELYF | TGTGCCAGCAGTACAGGACTGTTAGGGGAGCTGTACTTC
TRBD1 | TRBJ2-5 | TRBV5-6 | few | CASSLTGQGYQETQYF | TGTGCCAGCAGCTTGACTGGACAGGGGTACCAAGAGACCCAGTACTTC
TRBD2 | TRBJ2-7 | TRBV7-9 | NA | CASSLYPDRGLLAGEVEQYF | TGTGCCAGCAGCCTATACCCGGACAGGGGATTACTAGCGGGAGAAGTGGAGCAGTACTTC
TRBD1 | TRBJ1-2 | TRBV19 | few | CASSRGQGNGYTF | TGTGCCAGTAGCCGGGGACAGGGGAATGGCTACACCTTC
TRBD1 | TRBJ1-5 | TRBV27 | large | CASSSGTANQPQHF | TGTGCCAGCAGTTCCGGGACAGCCAATCAGCCCCAGCATTTT
NA | TRBJ1-2 | TRBV19 | NA | CASSSRANYGHTF | TGTGCCAGTAGTTCCAGGGCTAACTATGGCCACACCTTC
NA | TRBJ2-1 | TRBV27 | NA | CASAYRDGYNEQFF | TGTGCCAGCGCGTACCGGGACGGATACAATGAGCAGTTCTTC
TRBD1 | TRBJ2-1 | TRBV11-2 | NA | CASRIGQGATNGQFF | TGTGCCAGCAGAATCGGACAGGGGGCTACCAATGGGCAGTTCTTC
NA | TRBJ2-2 | TRBV19 | NA | CASSRGALAGELFF | TGTGCCAGTAGTAGGGGGGCTTTAGCCGGGGAGCTGTTTTTT
NA | TRBJ1-5 | TRBV6-1 | NA | CASRAGGNQPQHF | TGTGCCAGCAGGGCGGGGGGCAATCAGCCCCAGCATTTT
TRBD1 | TRBJ1-1 | TRBV6-4 | few | CASSEQGGTEAFF | TGTGCCAGCAGTGAACAGGGGGGAACTGAAGCTTTCTTT
NA | TRBJ1-1 | TRBV28 | NA | CASSLSLNTEAFF | TGTGCCAGCAGTTTATCCCTGAACACTGAAGCTTTCTTT
NA | TRBJ1-5 | TRBV30 | NA | CAWSSDSNQPQHF | TGTGCCTGGAGCTCAGATAGCAATCAGCCCCAGCATTTT
NA | TRBJ2-7 | TRBV7-9 | once | CASSLTSYEQYF | TGTGCCAGCAGCTTGACCTCCTACGAGCAGTACTTC
TRBD1 | TRBJ1-3 | TRBV20-1 | NA | CSASDRASSGNTIYF | TGCAGTGCTTCAGACAGGGCGAGCTCTGGAAACACCATATATTTT
TRBD1 | TRBJ1-5 | TRBV7-2 | medium-sized | CASSLDRGYQPQHF | TGTGCCAGCAGCTTAGACAGGGGGTACCAGCCCCAGCATTTT
TRBD2 | TRBJ2-5 | TRBV2 | few | CASSDGAGGGETQYF | TGTGCCAGCAGTGATGGAGCGGGAGGGGGAGAGACCCAGTACTTC
NA | TRBJ2-3 | TRBV24-1 | few | CATSDPGNLGKSTDTQYF | TGTGCCACCAGTGACCCTGGTAATTTGGGTAAGAGCACAGATACGCAGTATTTT
TRBD2 | TRBJ2-1 | TRBV24-1 | NA | CATSDVGLADNEQFF | TGTGCCACCAGTGATGTGGGACTAGCGGACAATGAGCAGTTCTTC
TRBD2 | TRBJ2-5 | TRBV5-8 | NA | CASSLRAGGSGDQYF | TGTGCCAGCAGCTTGCGCGCGGGAGGGTCGGGGGACCAGTACTTC
NA | TRBJ1-3 | TRBV29-1 | NA | CSGVRGNTIYF | TGCAGCGGGGTGAGGGGAAACACCATATATTTT
NA | TRBJ2-7 | TRBV7-2 | NA | CASSRETYEQYF | TGTGCCAGCAGCCGGGAAACCTACGAGCAGTACTTC
TRBD2 | TRBJ2-5 | TRBV7-2 | NA | CASSLTRGSLETQYF | TGTGCCAGCAGCTTAACTCGCGGGAGCCTGGAGACCCAGTACTTC
NA | TRBJ2-7 | TRBV7-3 | NA | CASSLSGSSSYEQYF | TGTGCCAGCAGCTTGAGCGGGTCGAGCTCCTACGAGCAGTACTTC
TRBD2 | TRBJ2-1 | TRBV6-2/TRBV6-3 | NA | CASGGTSGYNEQFF | TGTGCCAGCGGAGGGACTAGCGGCTACAATGAGCAGTTCTTC
NA | TRBJ2-3 | TRBV7-3 | NA | CASSLSPRGYEIQYF | TGTGCCAGCAGCTTAAGCCCACGGGGCTACGAGATTCAGTATTTT
NA | TRBJ2-1 | TRBV6-5 | NA | CASSYGPRRGNEQFF | TGTGCCAGCAGTTACGGGCCGAGAAGGGGCAATGAGCAGTTCTTC
NA | TRBJ1-6 | TRBV27 | few | CASRDRNNSPLHF | TGTGCCAGCAGGGACAGAAATAATTCACCCCTCCACTTT
NA | TRBJ2-6 | TRBV28 | once | CASMRGSGANVLTF | TGTGCCAGCATGAGGGGGAGTGGGGCCAACGTCCTGACTTTC
NA | TRBJ2-2 | TRBV2 | few | CASSVHMGDTGELFF | TGTGCCAGCAGCGTTCATATGGGAGACACCGGGGAGCTGTTTTTT
NA | TRBJ1-4 | TRBV7-2 | NA | CASSGSNERLFF | TGTGCCAGCAGCGGGAGTAATGAAAGACTGTTTTTT
TRBD2 | TRBJ2-7 | TRBV10-1 | NA | CASRGAGGRGEQYF | TGCGCCAGCAGGGGAGCGGGAGGCCGCGGCGAGCAGTACTTC
NA | TRBJ1-1 | TRBV6-2/TRBV6-3 | few | CASSVGYRTEAFF | TGTGCCAGCAGTGTGGGTTATCGTACTGAAGCTTTCTTT